This record concerns one T cell receptor (beta chain) sequence. This clone's antigen is unknown. CDR1 and CDR2, looked up from the germline V gene (reference sequence), are PRHDT and FYEKMQ. The CDR3 holds 18 amino acids from the cysteine to the phenylalanine. No DNA has been recorded. This sample stems from a study of T cells expressing NK-cell markers (dated by TCRdb to about 2020). Study-level background: TCR beta-chain repertoires were profiled in sorted CD3+CD56+NKG2C+, CD3+CD56+NKG2C- and CD3+CD56-NKG2C+ T-cell subsets from eight donors. Seven of the eight sequenced donors were HCMV-seropositive and one was HCMV-seronegative. The study sequenced eight donors, all healthy volunteers chosen at random: three men and five women. Illumina HiSeq 2000/2500, MiSeq or NextSeq was used to sequence libraries as 2 x 150 bp reads.

To determine HCMV serostatus, a commercial ELISA kit was used to detect HCMV-specific IgG in serum. Ficoll density gradient centrifugation was used to isolate peripheral blood mononuclear cells from blood. What the study reported, not specific to this receptor: Those dominant clonotypes were again the most abundant among CD3+CD56-NKG2C+ cells in a few donors, at 28.3-60.1%. Whether the expanded NKG2C-expressing T cell clones were specific for HCMV antigens was left unclear. For five or six donors, the dominant CD3+CD56+NKG2C+ clonotypes were among the top 10 CD8+ clonotypes and accounted for roughly 1.0-8% of CD8+ T cells.

The listed sequencing device is Illumina HiSeq 2000. TCR beta cDNA libraries were made by 5'RACE template switching that added a universal primer site and unique molecular identifiers. Priming for cDNA synthesis came from the TCR beta constant segment, and two successive PCR amplification steps followed. On the authors' methods: Reads were demultiplexed and grouped by UMI with MIGEC, and clonotypes were assembled and quantified with MiTCR. To remove erroneous sequences, TCR cDNA sequences were retained only when supported by two or more reads. The tcR package was used for downstream repertoire analysis, and clonotypes were matched across fractions by CDR3 nucleotide sequence plus V segment. VDJmatch was used to annotate antigen specificity against VDJdb, with one amino acid substitution allowed in CDR3. TCRdb reprocessed the reads and lists each CDR3 protein sequence as a single entry, with no DNA. TCRdb's processing, not the authors' own work, is the source of the V and J calls. The table held for this sample gives about 180,000 distinct CDR3 sequences. Around 20% of the sample is held by the ten biggest clonotypes.

The source is a man aged 18-75 years in good health. Sequenced: blood T cells: a sorted CD56 or NKG2C T cell subset, CD4+ or CD8+ T cells, or bulk PBMC T cells (not recorded which). The chain couples TRBV13 to TRBJ1-1; TCRdb indicates TRBD1, and absent DNA this call remains unverified. The CDR3 protein: CASSLGLGQGGLDTEAFF.